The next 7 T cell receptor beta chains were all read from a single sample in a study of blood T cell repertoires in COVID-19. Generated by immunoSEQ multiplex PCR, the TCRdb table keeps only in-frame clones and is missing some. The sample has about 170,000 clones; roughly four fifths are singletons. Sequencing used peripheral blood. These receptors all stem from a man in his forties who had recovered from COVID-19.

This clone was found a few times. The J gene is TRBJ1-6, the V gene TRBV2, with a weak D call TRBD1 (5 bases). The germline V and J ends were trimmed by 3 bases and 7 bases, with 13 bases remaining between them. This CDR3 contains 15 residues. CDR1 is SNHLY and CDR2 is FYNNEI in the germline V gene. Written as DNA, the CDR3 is TGTGCCAGCAGTGATCGGAGGGGCGGCAATTCACCCCTCCACTTT. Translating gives CASSDRRGGNSPLHF.

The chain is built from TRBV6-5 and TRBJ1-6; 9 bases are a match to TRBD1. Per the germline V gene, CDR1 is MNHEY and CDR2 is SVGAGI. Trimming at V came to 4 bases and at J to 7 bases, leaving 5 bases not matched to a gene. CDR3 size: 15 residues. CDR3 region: CASSWGQGANSPLHF. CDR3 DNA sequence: TGTGCCAGCAGTTGGGGACAGGGCGCGAATTCACCCCTCCACTTT.

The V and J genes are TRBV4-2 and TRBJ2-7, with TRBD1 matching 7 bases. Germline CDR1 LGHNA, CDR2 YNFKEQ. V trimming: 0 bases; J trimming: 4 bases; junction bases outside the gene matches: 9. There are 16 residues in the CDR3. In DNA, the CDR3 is TGTGCCAGCAGCCAAGATGAGGGGGCCTCCTCGTACGAGCAGTACTTC. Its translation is CASSQDEGASSYEQYF.

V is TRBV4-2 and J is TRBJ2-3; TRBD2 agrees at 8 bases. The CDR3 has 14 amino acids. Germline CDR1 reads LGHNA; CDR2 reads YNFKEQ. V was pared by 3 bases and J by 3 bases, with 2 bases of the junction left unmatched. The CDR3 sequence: CASSHGTRTDTQYF. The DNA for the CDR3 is TGTGCCAGCAGCCACGGGACTAGAACAGATACGCAGTATTTT.

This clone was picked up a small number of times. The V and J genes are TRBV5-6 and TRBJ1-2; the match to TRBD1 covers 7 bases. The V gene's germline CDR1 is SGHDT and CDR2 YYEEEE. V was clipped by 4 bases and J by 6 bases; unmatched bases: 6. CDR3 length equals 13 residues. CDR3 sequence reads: CASSPTGNNGYTF. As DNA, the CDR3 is TGTGCCAGCAGCCCGACAGGGAATAATGGCTACACCTTC.

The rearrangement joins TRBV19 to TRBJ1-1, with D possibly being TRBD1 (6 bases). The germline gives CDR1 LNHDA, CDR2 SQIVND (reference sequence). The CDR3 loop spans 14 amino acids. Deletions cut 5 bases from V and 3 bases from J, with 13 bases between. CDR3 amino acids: CASSSYWTDTEAFF. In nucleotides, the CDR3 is TGTGCCAGTAGTTCCTATTGGACAGACACTGAAGCTTTCTTT. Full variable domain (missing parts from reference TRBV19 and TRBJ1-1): DGGITQSPKYLFRKEGQNVTLSCEQNLNHDAMYWYRQDPGQGLRLIYYSQIVNDFQKGDIAEGYSVSREKKESFPLTVTSAQKNPTAFYLCASSSYWTDTEAFFGQGTRLTVV.

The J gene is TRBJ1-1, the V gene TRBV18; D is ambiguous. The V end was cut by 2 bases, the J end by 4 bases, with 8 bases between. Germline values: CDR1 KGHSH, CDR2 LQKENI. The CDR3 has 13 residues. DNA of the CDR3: TGTGCCAGCTCACCAGTTGGAGGCACTGAAGCTTTCTTT. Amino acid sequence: CASSPVGGTEAFF.